This T cell receptor beta chain was sequenced during a study of blood T cell repertoires in COVID-19. Looking at the study overall: Spain, Italy and the United States supplied samples that represented acute and convalescent COVID-19. The cDNA or gDNA used as material had been derived from T cells, B-cell-depleted T cells, or PBMCs.

This clone has a handful of counts. Original processing notes: Estimated nucleated cell counts came from reference gene primer amplification. The data were produced by immunoSEQ multiplex PCR, yet TCRdb's version contains in-frame clones alone and is incomplete. The D gene and trimming were derived from the DNA, and the V and J assignments and clone size from that table. The data show 110,000 or so clones, with around nine tenths seen just once and 8.4% held by the top ten. V lost 6 bases and J lost 5, with 13 bases in between. Germline V gene data show CDR1 as MDHEN and CDR2 as SYDVKM. This CDR3 has 14 amino acids.

Material: peripheral blood. J is TRBJ2-2 and V is TRBV28, with a tentative D call TRBD2 (5 bases). This sequence was found in a woman in her 70s who had recovered from COVID-19. The CDR3 DNA reads as TGTGCCAGCAGAATAGCGCTCATTACCGGGGAGCTGTTTTTT. This encodes CASRIALITGELFF.